This TCR beta chain was recorded in a study of blood T cells in healthy people across ages. Study-wide results and limits: Naive T cell percentage by flow cytometry tracked strongly with beta diversity.

This clonotype was counted only a few times. Its antigen is currently unknown. Relative to the germline gene, one junction end is altered; a read error may explain this. This CDR3 contains 14 residues. The use of a sample-barcoded 5' primer and a J-beta primer mix characterized a second PCR of roughly 6 to 11 cycles. Each CDR3 protein gets one entry after TCRdb re-called the 5' RACE reads with MiXCR. The data contain 500,000 to 650,000 distinct CDR3 sequences, about 25% of them singletons. The same data also contributed to another study, on T cells of mothers and their children. Per that study: Sample barcodes plus 2-4 random nucleotides came from the M1S primer. From each mother came over 8.5 million TCR beta CDR3 reads, and from each child came some 3.2 million.

The chain uses TRBV12-3 or TRBV12-4 and TRBJ1-2; weak D call: TRBD1 (5 bases). Input material: blood. The sequence was collected from a boy aged 2 to 10 in good health. The CDR3 DNA follows: TGTGCCAGCAGTTTAGAGGGGACTTACTACGGCTACACCTTC. As protein: CASSLEGTYYGYTF.